This T cell receptor (beta chain) was sequenced in a study of shared clonotypes between healthy human individuals (TCRdb year 2020). Turning to the overall study: The cohort included a few men and a couple of women between 18 and 49 years of age. To increase sequencing depth and limit assay-specific biases, TCR repertoire library preparation and sequencing were carried out by different laboratories using diverse techniques. Each donor's leukapheresis produced roughly between roughly 0.9 and 9 billion PBMCs. To estimate repertoire size and how much clonotypes are shared between individuals, the study performed deep sequencing of blood TCR repertoires from 4 to 6 healthy adults.

Broad study findings and their caveats: Pairwise subsampling led to the expectation that sequencing depth would affect the degree of clonotype sharing among donors. The small number of donors limited the genetic and exposure-history diversity represented. Sampling was restricted to blood, and TCR repertoires in tissue are likely to differ from TCR repertoires in blood.

The donors were healthy, HIV-negative adults who had no recently reported acute infections or vaccinations. Only Caucasian adults living in Nashville, Tennessee, USA were represented among the donors. For unsorted samples, some 90 million PBMCs were counted and genomic DNA was extracted with the QIAamp DNA Blood Mini kit. After blood collection by leukapheresis, PBMCs were isolated using Ficoll-Histopaque density gradient centrifugation and then cryopreserved in the vapor phase of liquid nitrogen. CDR1 and CDR2 are drawn from the germline V gene: SNHLY, FYNNEI. The germline V and J ends show losses of 10 bases and 4 bases respectively, and no gene match explains 6 bases of the junction. The CDR3, cysteine through phenylalanine, is 15 amino acids long. The CDR3 DNA has 45 bases and is translated from base 1. Remarks on this clone: Its cognate antigen has yet to be identified. No base-level quality is on record; no much larger clone is a single base apart.

TCR CDR3 regions were amplified from genomic DNA by multiplex PCR using the deep immunoSEQ assay. Extracted genomic DNA from each cell subset was distributed evenly across all wells of several immunoSEQ 96-well plates, and each plate was treated as a replicate. For unsorted PBMC, around 290 ng of genomic DNA, equivalent to around 30,000 T cell genomes, went into each replicate PCR. Unsorted PBMC genomic DNA was sequenced across ten immunoSEQ deep assay plates. Purified libraries were measured with a Qubit 3.0 fluorometer, size-checked on a Bioanalyzer 2100, and measured again with the KAPA Library Quantification kit. Every immunoSEQ 96-well plate was sequenced on a separate single-read 150-cycle Illumina NextSeq 550 flow cell. From the authors' description of their analysis: Because the immunoSEQ output held only junctional sequences and lacked quality scores, the filtering could not match the filtering applied to full-length reads. To assign V/J genes and CDR3, sequences were annotated using PyIR, a Python wrapper for IgBLAST v1.9, with IMGT germline references. Reads with weak V/J assignments (E-value above 1e-6), missing CDR3, stop codons, out-of-frame junctions, or ambiguous translated residues were removed. V3J clonotypes were defined as sequences sharing an identical inferred V gene, J gene, and CDR3 amino acid sequence. Percentage overlap between repertoires was computed as shared unique clonotypes divided by the size of the smaller repertoire. Three approaches were used to assess repertoire richness: RTK rarefaction, the Chao1 estimator, and Recon v2.1 estimates of unobserved clonotypes. TCRdb obtained this table from immuneACCESS and retained in-frame rearrangements with V and J assigned. These tables miss some clones; where compared with another copy, unresolved V genes account for less than half of the shortfall, and the remainder is unexplained. Clonal size and the V and J genes are those of that table, whereas D and trimming came from the DNA. This sample holds roughly 450,000 clones; 79% were observed only once. Clones ranked in the top ten supply approximately 12% of the sample.

The chain is assembled from TRBV2 and TRBJ2-2; 13 nucleotides in the junction match TRBD2. This TCR was sampled from a woman aged 40 to 50 in good health. Some clones in this sample may be carry-over from other donors' samples. What was sequenced was PBMCs. In nucleotide form, the sequence is TGTGCCACAGGACTAGCGGGAGTTGTCACCGGGGAGCTGTTTTTT. This yields the protein CATGLAGVVTGELFF.